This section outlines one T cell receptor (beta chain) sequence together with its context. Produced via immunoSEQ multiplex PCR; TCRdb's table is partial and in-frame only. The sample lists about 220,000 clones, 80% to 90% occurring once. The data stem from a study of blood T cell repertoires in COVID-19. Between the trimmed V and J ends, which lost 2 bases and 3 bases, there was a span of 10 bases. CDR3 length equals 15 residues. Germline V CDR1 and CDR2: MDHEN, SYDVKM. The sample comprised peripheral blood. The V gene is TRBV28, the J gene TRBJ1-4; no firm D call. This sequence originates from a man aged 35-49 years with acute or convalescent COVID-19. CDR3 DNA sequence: TGTGCCAGCAGTTTAGATGGACTGGCTAATGAAAAACTGTTTTTT. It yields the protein CASSLDGLANEKLFF.